A single sample is the source of the 30 T cell receptor beta chains below, sequenced in a study of shared clonotypes between healthy human individuals. Some clones are missing from TCRdb's copy, which holds only in-frame ones; the method was immunoSEQ multiplex PCR. The sample lists a few million clones, around 95% seen once, with approximately 0.13% in the top ten. The sequenced material came from naive CD4+ T cells sorted from blood. The subset is: CD45RA+ positively selected. Source of these receptors: a man aged 18 to 30 in good health.

This clone was observed a handful of times. The genes are TRBV5-5 and TRBJ1-5; D not resolved. The V gene's germline CDR1 is SGHKS and CDR2 YYEKEE (reference sequence). The length of the CDR3 is 14 residues. V gave up 0 bases and J gave up 7 bases, with 11 bases separating them. This CDR3 is CASSLGGWEQPQHF. DNA for the CDR3: TGTGCCAGCAGCTTGGGGGGTTGGGAGCAGCCCCAGCATTTT. The full variable domain, rest sourced from reference TRBV5-5 and TRBJ1-5, is DAGVTQSPTHLIKTRGQQVTLRCSPISGHKSVSWYQQVLGQGPQFIFQYYEKEERGRGNFPDRFSARQFPNYSSELNVNALLLGDSALYLCASSLGGWEQPQHFGDGTRLSIL.

Regarding this clone: At the DNA level, this CDR3 is encoded by other sequences in the same sample as well. The chain combines TRBV6-5 with TRBJ1-1; 11 bases are shared with TRBD1. V trimming: 6 bases; J trimming: 4 bases; junction bases outside the gene matches: 4. Germline CDR1 reads MNHEY; CDR2 reads SVGAGI. The CDR3 sequence is 14 residues long. The DNA of the CDR3 is TGTGCCAGCAGCCGGGGACAGGGGGGCACTGAAGCTTTCTTT. Translation gives CASSRGQGGTEAFF.

This clone was counted once. Other DNA sequences in the same sample also yield this CDR3. The chain carries TRBV28 and TRBJ2-3; TRBD2 matches 8 bases. CDR3 length equals 13 residues. Germline lookup yields CDR1 MDHEN and CDR2 SYDVKM. J lost 1 base, V lost 8 bases, and 2 bases had no gene match. The CDR3 loop reads CASRAGGTDTQYF. CDR3 nucleotide sequence: TGTGCCAGCCGAGCGGGGGGCACAGATACGCAGTATTTT.

The gene calls are TRBV6-4 and TRBJ1-1; no firm D call. Germline CDR1 reads MRHNA; CDR2 reads SNTAGT. V gave up 5 bases and J gave up 0 bases, with 7 bases separating them. The CDR3 contains 13 residues. CDR3 nucleotides: TGTGCCAGCAGTTCGGATTTGAACACTGAAGCTTTCTTT. This sequence encodes CASSSDLNTEAFF.

The chain has TRBV5-4 and TRBJ1-1; D uncertain. The V end was cut by 4 bases, the J end by 9 bases, with 13 bases between. Germline CDR1 and CDR2: SGHNT and YYREEE (reference sequence). CDR3 length: 12 residues. The CDR3 nucleotides are TGTGCCAGCAGCCGGGCCATGGACCAAGCTTTCTTT. This codes for CASSRAMDQAFF.

V usage is TRBV7-2 and J usage is TRBJ1-2, with 7 bases matching TRBD1. The V and J ends lost 3 bases and 0 bases, in that order; junction bases with no gene match: 4. This CDR3 is built from 15 residues. CDR1 SGHTA and CDR2 FQGNSA come from the germline V gene. The CDR3 loop reads CASSFQGDANYGYTF. CDR3 coding DNA: TGTGCCAGCAGCTTTCAGGGGGATGCTAACTATGGCTACACCTTC.

This clone showed up just once. The chain recombines TRBV6-1 with TRBJ1-1; D uncertain. V was clipped by 6 bases and J by 4 bases, with 18 bases between them. Germline V gene lookup returns CDR1 MNHNS and CDR2 SASEGT. The length of the CDR3 is 15 residues. The CDR3 nucleotides read TGTGCCAGCAGGATGCTTGAGGCCGGATCCACTGAAGCTTTCTTT. The encoded protein is CASRMLEAGSTEAFF.

The chain combines TRBV6-5 with TRBJ2-5; no clear D. Germline V CDR1 and CDR2: MNHEY, SVGAGI. There are 15 residues in the CDR3. The V and J ends lost 0 bases and 5 bases respectively, with 13 bases between them. CDR3 bases: TGTGCCAGCAGTTACTCGGGTCAAGCATGGGAGACCCAGTACTTC. Its protein product is CASSYSGQAWETQYF.

The chain uses TRBV7-9 and TRBJ2-2; possible D gene TRBD1, 5 bases. CDR1 and CDR2 (germline): SEHNR, FQNEAQ (reference sequence). This CDR3 spans 14 amino acids. V was pared by 2 bases and J by 8 bases, with 12 bases between. The CDR3 coding sequence is TGTGCCAGCAGCTTAAGGGGCAGGAAAGGGGAGCTGTTTTTT. It codes for CASSLRGRKGELFF. The whole variable domain, remainder taken from reference TRBV7-9 and TRBJ2-2, is DTGVSQNPRHKITKRGQNVTFRCDPISEHNRLYWYRQTLGQGPEFLTYFQNEAQLEKSRLLSDRFSAERPKGSFSTLEIQRTEQGDSAMYLCASSLRGRKGELFFGEGSRLTVL.

The gene calls are TRBV6-6 and TRBJ2-7; 11 bases agree with TRBD2. With 4 bases clipped from V and 1 base from J, the junction kept 3 bases outside the gene matches. Germline V gene data show CDR1 as MNHNY and CDR2 as SVGAGI (reference sequence). There are 15 residues in the CDR3. In DNA form, the CDR3 reads TGTGCCAGCAGTTTACGACTAGCGGGATCCTACGAGCAGTACTTC. It yields the protein CASSLRLAGSYEQYF.

The rearrangement joins TRBV5-1 to TRBJ2-3, with D tentatively TRBD2 (6 bases). CDR3 length: 15 amino acids. Trimming shortened V by 2 bases and J by 3 bases, and 13 bases separated the two germline ends. Per germline, CDR1 SGHRS and CDR2 YFSETQ. The CDR3 DNA reads as TGCGCCAGCAGCTTCGCCGGGAGTGGTACAGATACGCAGTATTTT. It specifies CASSFAGSGTDTQYF.

The CDR3 loop reads CATHSSRGNEQFF. CDR3 in DNA: TGCGCCACCCATTCCTCCCGAGGGAATGAGCAGTTCTTC. The rearrangement links TRBV10-2 to TRBJ2-1; tentative D call: TRBD2 (5 bases). The germline gives CDR1 WSHSY, CDR2 SAAADI. The CDR3 spans 13 residues. V lost 10 bases, J lost 7 bases, and 17 bases lay in between.

Note on this clone: This specimen includes other DNA sequences encoding the same CDR3. The gene calls are TRBV11-3 and TRBJ2-2; D unclear. There are 12 residues in the CDR3. The germline V and J ends were trimmed by 0 bases and 5 bases, with 1 base remaining between them. Germline V gene data show CDR1 as SGHNT and CDR2 as YENEEA. CDR3 amino acids: CASSLDTGELFF. The CDR3, as DNA: TGTGCCAGCAGCTTAGATACCGGGGAGCTGTTTTTT. Full variable domain (rest looked up from reference TRBV11-3 and TRBJ2-2): EAGVVQSPRYKIIEKKQPVAFWCNPISGHNTLYWYLQNLGQGPELLIRYENEEAVDDSQLPKDRFSAERLKGVDSTLKIQPAELGDSAVYLCASSLDTGELFFGEGSRLTVL.

The CDR3 region has the DNA TGTGCCATCAGACCGGGACAAGTTACAGATACGCAGTATTTT. Protein product: CAIRPGQVTDTQYF. The rearrangement links TRBV10-3 to TRBJ2-3; possible D gene TRBD1, 6 bases. The CDR3 sequence is 14 residues long. CDR1 ENHRY and CDR2 SYGVKD come from the germline V gene. The V and J ends lost 6 bases and 3 bases respectively, with 13 bases between them.

The chain has TRBV7-9 and TRBJ1-3, with D perhaps matching TRBD1 (6 bases). Per the germline V gene, CDR1 is SEHNR and CDR2 is FQNEAQ (reference sequence). CDR3 size: 15 residues. V was shortened by 4 bases and J by 4 bases, with 14 bases between the two germline ends. CDR3 sequence reads: CASSSPARGGNTIYF. The CDR3, as DNA: TGTGCCAGCAGCTCTCCTGCCAGGGGAGGAAACACCATATATTTT. Drawing the rest from reference TRBV7-9 and TRBJ1-3, the complete variable domain is DTGVSQNPRHKITKRGQNVTFRCDPISEHNRLYWYRQTLGQGPEFLTYFQNEAQLEKSRLLSDRFSAERPKGSFSTLEIQRTEQGDSAMYLCASSSPARGGNTIYFGEGSWLTVV.

The V and J genes are TRBV4-1 and TRBJ2-2, with TRBD2 matching 7 bases. V lost 6 bases and J lost 5; bases outside the gene matches: 3. Germline V CDR1 and CDR2: MGHRA, YSYEKL. The CDR3 contains 13 residues. The DNA of the CDR3 is TGCGCCAGCAGTCGGGGGGATACCGGGGAGCTGTTTTTT. Translation: CASSRGDTGELFF.

Here the CDR3 reads CASSLGPLGKTQYF. As DNA, the CDR3 is TGTGCCAGCAGCTTAGGGCCCCTAGGCAAGACCCAGTACTTC. The V and J genes are TRBV7-2 and TRBJ2-5, with D unresolved. Trimming shortened V by 1 base and J by 6 bases, and 12 bases separated the two germline ends. Looked up from germline, CDR1 is SGHTA and CDR2 is FQGNSA. The CDR3 length is 14 residues.

The chain combines TRBV2 with TRBJ2-3; 7 positions agree with TRBD1. Germline CDR1 is SNHLY and CDR2 is FYNNEI. The V gene end was trimmed by 11 bases and the J gene end by 1 base; junction bases not matched to a gene: 9. There are 14 residues in the CDR3. The CDR3 sequence is CASRQGGGTDTQYF. The CDR3 DNA follows: TGTGCCTCAAGACAGGGTGGGGGCACAGATACGCAGTATTTT.

The gene calls are TRBV10-3 and TRBJ1-1; no firm D call. This CDR3 is built from 16 residues. Germline-derived CDR1 and CDR2 are ENHRY and SYGVKD. Trimming left V 3 bases short and J 1 base short, with 15 bases between. In DNA form, the CDR3 reads TGTGCCATCAGTGATCTTTTCGGTGGAAAGAACACTGAAGCTTTCTTT. Encoded protein: CAISDLFGGKNTEAFF.

The chain is built from TRBV5-8 and TRBJ1-1, with no clear D. Trimming took 4 bases from V and 6 from J, leaving 13 bases between them. The CDR3 length is 13 residues. Germline lookup yields CDR1 SGHTS and CDR2 YDEGEE. The CDR3 sequence is CASSRTLRAEAFF. The DNA of the CDR3 is TGTGCCAGCAGCCGCACCCTCCGGGCTGAAGCTTTCTTT.

The V call is TRBV5-4, the J call TRBJ2-1; 8 nucleotides line up with TRBD1. The CDR3 runs 16 residues. Germline V gene lookup returns CDR1 SGHNT and CDR2 YYREEE (reference sequence). After removal of 6 bases from V and 5 bases from J, the junction contained 13 bases not matched to a gene. This CDR3 is CASKYSGTGFHNEQFF. CDR3 bases: TGTGCCAGCAAATACTCCGGGACAGGATTCCACAATGAGCAGTTCTTC.

V usage is TRBV11-2 and J usage is TRBJ2-2; D is unresolved. V lost 5 bases, J lost 6 bases, and 16 bases lay in between. The length of the CDR3 is 15 residues. CDR1 is SGHAT and CDR2 is FQNNGV in the germline V gene. Here the CDR3 DNA reads TGTGCCAGCAGCCGGCTAGGGAACGTCGCCGGGGAGCTGTTTTTT. Residues: CASSRLGNVAGELFF.

The chain carries TRBV5-4 and TRBJ2-1, with D perhaps matching TRBD1 (5 bases). This CDR3 spans 15 amino acids. Germline-derived CDR1 and CDR2 are SGHNT and YYREEE (reference sequence). V dropped 4 bases and J dropped 4 bases, with 15 bases sitting between them. CDR3 sequence: CASSPIQGAYNEQFF. The CDR3 DNA sequence: TGTGCCAGCAGCCCAATCCAAGGGGCTTACAATGAGCAGTTCTTC.

The V and J genes are TRBV5-1 and TRBJ1-3; 7 nucleotides match TRBD1. After removal of 4 bases from V and 8 bases from J, the junction contained 3 bases not matched to a gene. The CDR3 spans 12 residues. Germline V gene data show CDR1 as SGHRS and CDR2 as YFSETQ. CDR3 region: CASSITGDTIYF. As DNA, the CDR3 is TGCGCCAGCAGCATTACAGGGGACACCATATATTTT.

The V gene is TRBV28, the J gene TRBJ1-5, with a possible D match to TRBD1 (5 bases). V was shortened by 3 bases and J by 0 bases, with 12 bases between the two germline ends. Germline CDR1 and CDR2: MDHEN and SYDVKM. The CDR3 is 16 residues long. The CDR3 here is CASSFGSGISNQPQHF. DNA for the CDR3: TGTGCCAGCAGTTTTGGGTCAGGGATTAGCAATCAGCCCCAGCATTTT.

This chain joins TRBV14 and TRBJ2-6; D may be TRBD2 (5 bases). Germline CDR1 and CDR2: SGHDN and FVKESK. With 5 bases removed from V and 0 bases from J, the gap between germline ends came to 11 bases. The CDR3 consists of 16 residues. For the CDR3, the DNA is TGTGCCAGCAGCTTAGGACTGAACTCTGGGGCCAACGTCCTGACTTTC. This encodes CASSLGLNSGANVLTF.

This chain uses TRBV29-1 with TRBJ1-4; tentatively, D is TRBD1 (5 bases). Germline CDR1 SQVTM, CDR2 ANQGSEA. Trimming shortened V by 6 bases and J by 7 bases, and 15 bases separated the two germline ends. CDR3 size: 13 residues. Written as DNA, the CDR3 is TGCAGCGTGGCCAGGGCCGGGGGTGAAAAACTGTTTTTT. It translates to CSVARAGGEKLFF.

V gene TRBV5-1 combines with J gene TRBJ1-4; D may be TRBD1 (5 bases). Germline V gives CDR1 SGHRS, CDR2 YFSETQ. The CDR3 runs to 13 residues. V shed 4 bases and J shed 7 bases, with 11 bases lying between them. CDR3 bases: TGCGCCAGCAGCCCAAAGGGGAGTGAAAAACTGTTTTTT. Translating it yields CASSPKGSEKLFF.

V gene TRBV30 combines with J gene TRBJ1-1; 8 bases line up with TRBD1. The CDR3 length is 13 residues. V dropped 2 bases and J dropped 4; count of bases not matched to a gene: 3. CDR1 and CDR2 from the germline V gene are GTSNPN and SVGIG (reference sequence). The CDR3 spells CAWSRTGTTEAFF. In nucleotides, the CDR3 is TGTGCCTGGAGTCGGACAGGGACCACTGAAGCTTTCTTT. Variable domain in full (rest from reference TRBV30 and TRBJ1-1): SQTIHQWPATLVQPVGSPLSLECTVEGTSNPNLYWYRQAAGRGLQLLFYSVGIGQISSEVPQNLSASRPQDRQFILSSKKLLLSDSGFYLCAWSRTGTTEAFFGQGTRLTVV.

V is TRBV10-3 and J is TRBJ1-5; D call uncertain. The V gene lost 2 bases and the J gene lost 5 bases, with 7 bases spanning the gap. This CDR3 is 13 amino acids long. CDR1 ENHRY and CDR2 SYGVKD come from the germline V gene. The CDR3 is CAISESQYQPQHF. The CDR3 DNA reads as TGTGCCATCAGTGAGAGCCAATATCAGCCCCAGCATTTT.